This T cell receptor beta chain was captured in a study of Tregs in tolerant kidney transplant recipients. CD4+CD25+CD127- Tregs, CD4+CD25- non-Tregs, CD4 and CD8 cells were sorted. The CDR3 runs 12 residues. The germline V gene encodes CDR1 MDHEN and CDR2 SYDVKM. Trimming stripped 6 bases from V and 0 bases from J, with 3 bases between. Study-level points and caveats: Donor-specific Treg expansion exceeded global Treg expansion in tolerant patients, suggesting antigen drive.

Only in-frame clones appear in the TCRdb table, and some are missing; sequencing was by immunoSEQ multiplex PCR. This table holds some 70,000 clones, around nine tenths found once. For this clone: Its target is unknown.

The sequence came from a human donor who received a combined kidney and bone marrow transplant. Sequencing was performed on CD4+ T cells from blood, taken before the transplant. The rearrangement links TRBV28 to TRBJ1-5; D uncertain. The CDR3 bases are TGTGCCAGCAGATATAGCAATCAGCCCCAGCATTTT. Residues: CASRYSNQPQHF.